This entry is about one T cell receptor beta chain. The antigen remains unidentified. This specimen belongs to a study of beta chain features in type 1 diabetes. General study results and limits: HLA effects on TCRB rearrangement stayed unresolved here. When VDJ junctions were examined, type 1 diabetes patients showed fewer insertions and more deletions. High TCR expression in some cells could lead to their over-representation in cDNA sequencing.

Purity above 95% was achieved in all sorted populations. Every bit of the isolated RNA underwent reverse transcription, so sequencing read expressed TCRB transcripts. Libraries were prepared by immunoSEQ multiplex PCR; TCRdb keeps only in-frame clonotypes and omits some of them. Here the sample spans under 900,000 clones, roughly 16% being singletons. The clonotype comes from a young woman in good health. The sample taken for sequencing was naive CD4+ T cells from blood.

The CDR3 DNA sequence: TGTGCCAGCAGCTGGGGACTTGCATTATACAATGAGCAGTTCTTC. It is translated as CASSWGLALYNEQFF. This rearrangement joins TRBV7-9 to TRBJ2-1; a possible D gene is TRBD2 (6 bases). With 4 bases removed from V and 4 bases from J, the gap between germline ends came to 14 bases. Germline-derived CDR1 and CDR2 are SEHNR and FQNEAQ (reference sequence). This CDR3 is 15 amino acids long.